A selection of T cell receptor beta chains follows, all from one sample in a study of brain T cells in children with intractable seizures. The repertoire was sequenced with immunoSEQ multiplex PCR; TCRdb's copy has only in-frame clones and lacks some. The profile shows roughly 110,000 clones, under 95% of them singletons. Source: peripheral blood, taken at surgery. The receptors here all came from a boy in the first two years of life with hemimegalencephaly and intractable seizures. Both conserved end residues are part of each CDR3. A D gene is named only where the DNA matches it firmly. Clone size, where shown, is once, few, many, or a class for clones that have expanded.

CDR3 length: 16; D gene: .; J gene: TRBJ2-2; clone size: once; V gene: TRBV4-3; CDR3 DNA: TGCGCCAGCAGCCAAGTAGTGGGATTGAACACCGGGGAGCTGTTTTTT; CDR3 protein: CASSQVVGLNTGELFF
CDR3 length: 14; D gene: .; J gene: TRBJ2-7; clone size: .; V gene: TRBV13; CDR3 DNA: TGTGCCAGCAGCTTAGGGGTAGTACCGCGCGAGCAGTACTTC; CDR3 protein: CASSLGVVPREQYF
CDR3 length: 13; D gene: .; J gene: TRBJ2-5; clone size: once; V gene: TRBV11-3; CDR3 DNA: TGTGCCAGCAGCTTAGGAATCCAAGAGACCCAGTACTTC; CDR3 protein: CASSLGIQETQYF
CDR3 length: 15; D gene: TRBD2; J gene: TRBJ2-7; clone size: .; V gene: TRBV4-1; CDR3 DNA: TGCGCCATCACAAGCCTAGCGGGAGTTAGTCGCGAGCAGTACTTC; CDR3 protein: CAITSLAGVSREQYF
CDR3 length: 15; D gene: TRBD2; J gene: TRBJ2-7; clone size: .; V gene: TRBV5-1; CDR3 DNA: TGCGCCAGCACCGCACTAGCGGGAGGGGCCGGCGAGCAGTACTTC; CDR3 protein: CASTALAGGAGEQYF
CDR3 length: 14; D gene: TRBD1; J gene: TRBJ1-2; clone size: .; V gene: TRBV6-5; CDR3 DNA: TGTGCCAGCAGGTGGGGACAGACCAACTATGGCTACACCTTC; CDR3 protein: CASRWGQTNYGYTF
CDR3 length: 13; D gene: .; J gene: TRBJ2-2; clone size: .; V gene: TRBV28; CDR3 DNA: TGTGCCAGCAGGGGGGGGGCCGGCGGGGAGCTGTTTTTT; CDR3 protein: CASRGGAGGELFF
CDR3 length: 13; D gene: .; J gene: TRBJ2-5; clone size: .; V gene: TRBV9; CDR3 DNA: TGTGCCAGCAGCGTAGGACAAAACTCGGCCCAGTACTTC; CDR3 protein: CASSVGQNSAQYF
CDR3 length: 16; D gene: TRBD1; J gene: TRBJ2-1; clone size: .; V gene: TRBV7-9; CDR3 DNA: TGTGCCAGCAGCTTAGTCGGACAGGGATTATACAATGAGCAGTTCTTC; CDR3 protein: CASSLVGQGLYNEQFF
CDR3 length: 14; D gene: .; J gene: TRBJ2-2; clone size: .; V gene: TRBV5-6; CDR3 DNA: TGTGCCAGCAGCAGGGACTTCAACACCGGGGAGCTGTTTTTT; CDR3 protein: CASSRDFNTGELFF
CDR3 length: 14; D gene: .; J gene: TRBJ1-4; clone size: .; V gene: TRBV19; CDR3 DNA: TGTGCCAGTAGTATTCGAGGGGATGGGGAAAAACTGTTTTTT; CDR3 protein: CASSIRGDGEKLFF
CDR3 length: 14; D gene: .; J gene: TRBJ2-7; clone size: .; V gene: TRBV5-1; CDR3 DNA: TGCGCCAGCAGCTTGGTGTCTAGCGTGGACGAGCAGTACTTC; CDR3 protein: CASSLVSSVDEQYF
CDR3 length: 14; D gene: TRBD1; J gene: TRBJ1-2; clone size: .; V gene: TRBV6-5; CDR3 DNA: TGTGCCAGCAGACCCCGGGACAGGGCCTATGGCTACACCTTC; CDR3 protein: CASRPRDRAYGYTF
CDR3 length: 11; D gene: .; J gene: TRBJ1-2; clone size: .; V gene: TRBV7-8; CDR3 DNA: TGTGCCAGCAGCTTAGGGGATGGCTACACCTTC; CDR3 protein: CASSLGDGYTF
CDR3 length: 16; D gene: TRBD1; J gene: TRBJ2-3; clone size: .; V gene: TRBV4-1; CDR3 DNA: TGCGCCAGCAGCCAAGGGTCGGGACAGGGCACAGATACGCAGTATTTT; CDR3 protein: CASSQGSGQGTDTQYF
CDR3 length: 13; D gene: .; J gene: TRBJ2-1; clone size: once; V gene: TRBV25-1; CDR3 DNA: TGTGCCAGCAGCGGGACCGTTGGGGGTGAGCAGTTCTTC; CDR3 protein: CASSGTVGGEQFF
CDR3 length: 14; D gene: .; J gene: TRBJ2-1; clone size: .; V gene: TRBV4-1; CDR3 DNA: TGCGCCAGCAGCCCTGGGACTTCCAACAATGAGCAGTTCTTC; CDR3 protein: CASSPGTSNNEQFF
CDR3 length: 15; D gene: TRBD1; J gene: TRBJ1-1; clone size: .; V gene: TRBV6-5; CDR3 DNA: TGTGCCAGCAGTCCTCGACAGGGAGGGTGGACTGAAGCTTTCTTT; CDR3 protein: CASSPRQGGWTEAFF
CDR3 length: 13; D gene: .; J gene: TRBJ2-1; clone size: .; V gene: TRBV4-2; CDR3 DNA: TGTGCCAGCAGCCTCCTGGGCGCGGATGAGCAGTTCTTC; CDR3 protein: CASSLLGADEQFF
CDR3 length: 15; D gene: .; J gene: TRBJ2-2; clone size: .; V gene: TRBV4-1; CDR3 DNA: TGCGCCAGCAGCCAAGTTCAACGCAGGACCGGGGAGCTGTTTTTT; CDR3 protein: CASSQVQRRTGELFF
CDR3 length: 14; D gene: TRBD2; J gene: TRBJ2-7; clone size: .; V gene: TRBV10-1; CDR3 DNA: TGCGCCAGCAGTGGAATAGCGGGTCCCTACGAGCAGTACTTC; CDR3 protein: CASSGIAGPYEQYF
CDR3 length: 13; D gene: .; J gene: TRBJ2-1; clone size: .; V gene: TRBV9; CDR3 DNA: TGTGCCAGCAGCGTAGCTCCAACAGGGACCCAGTTCTTC; CDR3 protein: CASSVAPTGTQFF
CDR3 length: 14; D gene: .; J gene: TRBJ2-6; clone size: .; V gene: TRBV5-5; CDR3 DNA: TGTGCCAGCAGCCCTATCACCGGGGCCAACGTCCTGACTTTC; CDR3 protein: CASSPITGANVLTF
CDR3 length: 13; D gene: TRBD1; J gene: TRBJ1-1; clone size: once; V gene: TRBV2; CDR3 DNA: TGTGCCAGCAGGGGGACAGGGGGCGGTGAAGCTTTCTTT; CDR3 protein: CASRGTGGGEAFF
CDR3 length: 13; D gene: .; J gene: TRBJ2-7; clone size: .; V gene: TRBV6-5; CDR3 DNA: TGTGCCAGCAGGGAGGCGCGCTCTTACGAGCAGTACTTC; CDR3 protein: CASREARSYEQYF
CDR3 length: 14; D gene: .; J gene: TRBJ2-6; clone size: .; V gene: TRBV2; CDR3 DNA: TGTGCCAGGGGAGGCGGCTCTGGGGCCAACGTCCTGACTTTC; CDR3 protein: CARGGGSGANVLTF
CDR3 length: 14; D gene: .; J gene: TRBJ2-1; clone size: .; V gene: TRBV7-2; CDR3 DNA: TGTGCCAGCAGTAACGGACTCCTCTACAATGAGCAGTTCTTC; CDR3 protein: CASSNGLLYNEQFF
CDR3 length: 14; D gene: .; J gene: TRBJ2-7; clone size: .; V gene: TRBV7-2; CDR3 DNA: TGTGCCAGCAGCCCAAGCTCAAGCTCCTACGAGCAGTACTTC; CDR3 protein: CASSPSSSSYEQYF
CDR3 length: 12; D gene: TRBD2; J gene: TRBJ2-7; clone size: .; V gene: TRBV28; CDR3 DNA: TGTGCCGGAATGGGACTAGGGGGGAAGCAGTACTTC; CDR3 protein: CAGMGLGGKQYF
CDR3 length: 10; D gene: .; J gene: TRBJ2-1; clone size: .; V gene: TRBV19; CDR3 DNA: TGTGCCACGAAGGCTAATGAGCAGTTCTTC; CDR3 protein: CATKANEQFF
CDR3 length: 14; D gene: .; J gene: TRBJ2-7; clone size: .; V gene: TRBV5-4; CDR3 DNA: TGTGCCAGCAGCTTGGAGGCTAGCTTGTACGAGCAGTACTTC; CDR3 protein: CASSLEASLYEQYF
CDR3 length: 13; D gene: .; J gene: TRBJ1-2; clone size: few; V gene: TRBV4-1; CDR3 DNA: TGCGCCAGCAGCCAAGCGGTCGCAGAAGTTTACACCTTC; CDR3 protein: CASSQAVAEVYTF
CDR3 length: 15; D gene: TRBD2; J gene: TRBJ2-3; clone size: .; V gene: TRBV9; CDR3 DNA: TGTGCCAGCAGCCCTTATAAGGGGAGGGCCGTTACGCAGTATTTT; CDR3 protein: CASSPYKGRAVTQYF
CDR3 length: 15; D gene: TRBD2; J gene: TRBJ2-3; clone size: .; V gene: TRBV6-5; CDR3 DNA: TGTGCCAGCTCTGGTCTAGCGGGAGTCGCAGATACGCAGTATTTT; CDR3 protein: CASSGLAGVADTQYF
CDR3 length: 15; D gene: TRBD1; J gene: TRBJ1-5; clone size: .; V gene: TRBV4-2; CDR3 DNA: TGTGCCAGCAGACAGACAGGGTTGGAGAATCAGCCCCAGCATTTT; CDR3 protein: CASRQTGLENQPQHF
CDR3 length: 16; D gene: .; J gene: TRBJ2-2; clone size: .; V gene: TRBV9; CDR3 DNA: TGTGCCAGCAGCGCGCCAACAGGGGAGGGCACCGGGGAGCTGTTTTTT; CDR3 protein: CASSAPTGEGTGELFF
CDR3 length: 15; D gene: TRBD2; J gene: TRBJ2-3; clone size: .; V gene: TRBV7-9; CDR3 DNA: TGTGCCACCACCGGGAGGCTTACTAGCACAGATACGCAGTATTTT; CDR3 protein: CATTGRLTSTDTQYF
CDR3 length: 13; D gene: .; J gene: TRBJ1-3; clone size: .; V gene: TRBV4-3; CDR3 DNA: TGCGCCAGCAGCCAAGGGTTAGGGGACACCATATATTTT; CDR3 protein: CASSQGLGDTIYF
CDR3 length: 11; D gene: .; J gene: TRBJ1-2; clone size: .; V gene: TRBV12-3/TRBV12-4; CDR3 DNA: TGTGCCAGCAGGGAGTACTATGGCTACACCTTC; CDR3 protein: CASREYYGYTF
CDR3 length: 16; D gene: .; J gene: TRBJ2-7; clone size: few; V gene: TRBV6-1; CDR3 DNA: TGTGCCAGCAGTGAAGAGGACGGGAGAGGGTCGTGGGAGCAGTACTTC; CDR3 protein: CASSEEDGRGSWEQYF
CDR3 length: 13; D gene: .; J gene: TRBJ1-1; clone size: .; V gene: TRBV11-3; CDR3 DNA: TGTGCCAGCAGCTCGACTACGAACACTGAAGCTTTCTTT; CDR3 protein: CASSSTTNTEAFF
CDR3 length: 11; D gene: .; J gene: TRBJ2-3; clone size: .; V gene: TRBV14; CDR3 DNA: TGTGCCAGCAGCCAAGCACGTACGCAGTATTTT; CDR3 protein: CASSQARTQYF
CDR3 length: 15; D gene: TRBD2; J gene: TRBJ2-6; clone size: .; V gene: TRBV28; CDR3 DNA: TGTGCCAGCAGCCAGGGAGGGGCTGGGGCCAACGTCCTGACTTTC; CDR3 protein: CASSQGGAGANVLTF
CDR3 length: 13; D gene: .; J gene: TRBJ1-1; clone size: few; V gene: TRBV6-6; CDR3 DNA: TGTGCCAGCATCAAAGGGTCGCACCATGAAGCTTTCTTT; CDR3 protein: CASIKGSHHEAFF
CDR3 length: 12; D gene: TRBD1; J gene: TRBJ1-5; clone size: once; V gene: TRBV2; CDR3 DNA: TGTGCCAGCAGGACAGGGAAACAGCCCCAGCATTTT; CDR3 protein: CASRTGKQPQHF
CDR3 length: 11; D gene: .; J gene: TRBJ1-4; clone size: .; V gene: TRBV12-3/TRBV12-4; CDR3 DNA: TGTGCCAGCAGTTTTGGGGAAAAACTGTTTTTT; CDR3 protein: CASSFGEKLFF